This TCR beta chain was sequenced in a study of PD-1 blockade in classical Hodgkin lymphoma. There are 12 residues in the CDR3. CDR1 and CDR2 (germline): SGHRS, YFSETQ. Exposure to brentuximab vedotin varied, and each patient had relapsed following autologous stem cell transplantation. Data came from immunoSEQ multiplex PCR; TCRdb stores just in-frame clones and leaves some out. The sample lists more than 40,000 clones, around three quarters occurring once. The sequence was collected from a human donor with classical Hodgkin lymphoma. This specimen was peripheral blood mononuclear cells (PBMCs), taken before the second cycle of nivolumab. The chain has TRBV5-1 and TRBJ2-5; D uncertain. The DNA matches TRBJ2-7 better at its end, which makes the J call doubtful. For the CDR3, the DNA is TGCGCCAGCAGCCTGACCCAATACGAGCAGTACTTC. This codes for CASSLTQYEQYF.